This section outlines one T cell receptor (beta chain) sequence together with its context. Its matching antigen is unknown. V was pared by 1 base and J by 8 bases, with 3 bases of the junction left unmatched. The germline V gene has CDR1 SEHNR and CDR2 FQNEAQ (reference sequence). The CDR3 has 13 residues. Thymus was obtained from resections taken during corrective heart surgery. These data come from a study of human thymus T cells. General observations from the study: What related research reported was that thymic repertoires overlapped highly among unrelated individuals.

Some clones are missing from TCRdb's copy, which holds only in-frame ones; the method was immunoSEQ multiplex PCR. The data contain about 78,000 clones, around 96% of them singletons. The chain combines TRBV7-9 with TRBJ1-2; 8 bases agree with TRBD1. Sequenced material: thymus tissue. This sequence originates from a boy younger than two with a congenital heart defect but otherwise immunologically healthy. In DNA form, the CDR3 reads TGTGCCAGCAGCTTAGGCAGGGGGCGCGGCTACACCTTC. As protein: CASSLGRGRGYTF.